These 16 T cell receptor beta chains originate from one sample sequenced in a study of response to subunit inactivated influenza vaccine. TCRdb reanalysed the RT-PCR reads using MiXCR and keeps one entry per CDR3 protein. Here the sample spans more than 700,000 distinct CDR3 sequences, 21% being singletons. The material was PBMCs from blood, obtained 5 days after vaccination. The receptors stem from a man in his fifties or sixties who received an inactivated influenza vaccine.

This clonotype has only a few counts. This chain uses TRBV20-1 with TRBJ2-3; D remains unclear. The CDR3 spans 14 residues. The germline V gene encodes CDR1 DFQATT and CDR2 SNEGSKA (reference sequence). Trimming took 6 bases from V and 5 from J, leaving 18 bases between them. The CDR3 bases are TGCAGTGCCACCACGGCAGGCCGGAAAGATACGCAGTATTTT. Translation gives CSATTAGRKDTQYF.

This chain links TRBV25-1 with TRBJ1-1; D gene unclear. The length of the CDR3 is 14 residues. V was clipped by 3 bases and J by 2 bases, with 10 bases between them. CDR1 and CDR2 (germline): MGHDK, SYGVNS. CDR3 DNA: TGTGCCAGCAGTGAGACCCGCAGAAACACTGAAGCTTTCTTT. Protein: CASSETRRNTEAFF. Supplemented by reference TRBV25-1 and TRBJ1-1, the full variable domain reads EADIYQTPRYLVIGTGKKITLECSQTMGHDKMYWYQQDPGMELHLIHYSYGVNSTEKGDLSSESTVSRIRTEHFPLTLESARPSHTSQYLCASSETRRNTEAFFGQGTRLTVV.

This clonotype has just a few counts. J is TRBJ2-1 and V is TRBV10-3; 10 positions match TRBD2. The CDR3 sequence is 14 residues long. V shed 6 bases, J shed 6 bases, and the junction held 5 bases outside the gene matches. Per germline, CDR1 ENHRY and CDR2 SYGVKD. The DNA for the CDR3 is TGTGCCATCAGATCGGGACTAGCGTCCAATGAGCAGTTCTTC. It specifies CAIRSGLASNEQFF.

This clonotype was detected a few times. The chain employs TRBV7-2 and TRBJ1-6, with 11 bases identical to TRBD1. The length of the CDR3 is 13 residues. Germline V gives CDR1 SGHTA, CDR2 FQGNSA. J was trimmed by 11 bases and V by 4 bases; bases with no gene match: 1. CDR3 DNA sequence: TGTGCCAGCAGCTCGGGACAGGGGGCACCCCTCCACTTT. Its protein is CASSSGQGAPLHF.

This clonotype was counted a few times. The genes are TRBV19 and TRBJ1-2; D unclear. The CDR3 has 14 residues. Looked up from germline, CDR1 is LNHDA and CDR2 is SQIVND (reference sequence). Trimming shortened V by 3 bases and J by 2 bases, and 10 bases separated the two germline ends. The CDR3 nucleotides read TGTGCCAGTAGTATCCCGGGCCAGAACTATGGCTACACCTTC. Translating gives CASSIPGQNYGYTF.

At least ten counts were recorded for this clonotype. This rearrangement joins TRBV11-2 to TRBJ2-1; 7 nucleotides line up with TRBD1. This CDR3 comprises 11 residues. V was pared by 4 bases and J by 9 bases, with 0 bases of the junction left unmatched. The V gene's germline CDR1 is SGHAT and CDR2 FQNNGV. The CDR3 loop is CASSSGGEQFF. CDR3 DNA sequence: TGTGCCAGCAGCTCAGGGGGTGAGCAGTTCTTC.

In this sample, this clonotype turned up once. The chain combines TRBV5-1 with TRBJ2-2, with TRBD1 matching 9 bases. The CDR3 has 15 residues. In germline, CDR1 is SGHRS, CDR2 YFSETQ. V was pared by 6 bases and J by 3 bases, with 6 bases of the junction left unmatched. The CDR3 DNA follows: TGCGCCAGCAACCACCGGACAGGGGACACCGGGGAGCTGTTTTTT. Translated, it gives CASNHRTGDTGELFF.

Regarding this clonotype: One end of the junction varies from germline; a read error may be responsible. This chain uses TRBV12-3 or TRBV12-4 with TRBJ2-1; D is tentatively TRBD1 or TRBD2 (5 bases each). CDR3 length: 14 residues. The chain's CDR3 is CASSLEHPGRPGIF. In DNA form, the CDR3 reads TGTGCCAGCAGTTTGGAGCACCCGGGACGGCCGGGGATCTTC.

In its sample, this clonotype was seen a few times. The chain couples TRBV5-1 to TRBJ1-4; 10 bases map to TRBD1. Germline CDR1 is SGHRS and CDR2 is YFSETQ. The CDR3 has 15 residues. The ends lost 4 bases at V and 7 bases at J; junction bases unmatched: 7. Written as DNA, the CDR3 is TGCGCCAGCAGCCGGGGGACAGGGGCGTCTGAAAAACTGTTTTTT. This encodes CASSRGTGASEKLFF.

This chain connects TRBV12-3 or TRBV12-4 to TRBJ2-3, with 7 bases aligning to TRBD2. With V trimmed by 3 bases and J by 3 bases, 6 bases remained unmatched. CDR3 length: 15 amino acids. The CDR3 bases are TGTGCCAGCAGTTTTTGGGGGGGGGGGACAGATACGCAGTATTTT. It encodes CASSFWGGGTDTQYF.

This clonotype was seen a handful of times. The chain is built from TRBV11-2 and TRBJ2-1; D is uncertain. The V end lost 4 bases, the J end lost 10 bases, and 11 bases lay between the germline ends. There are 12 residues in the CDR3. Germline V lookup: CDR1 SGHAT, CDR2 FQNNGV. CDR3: CASSSPAGEQFF. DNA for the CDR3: TGTGCCAGCAGCTCCCCCGCTGGAGAGCAGTTCTTC.

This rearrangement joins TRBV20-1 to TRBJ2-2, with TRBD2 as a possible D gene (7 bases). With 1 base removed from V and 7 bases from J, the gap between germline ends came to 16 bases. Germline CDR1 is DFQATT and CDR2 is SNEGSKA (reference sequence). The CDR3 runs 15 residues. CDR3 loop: CSARAPGGLNGELFF. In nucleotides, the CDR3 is TGCAGTGCTAGAGCCCCCGGGGGGCTGAACGGGGAGCTGTTTTTT.

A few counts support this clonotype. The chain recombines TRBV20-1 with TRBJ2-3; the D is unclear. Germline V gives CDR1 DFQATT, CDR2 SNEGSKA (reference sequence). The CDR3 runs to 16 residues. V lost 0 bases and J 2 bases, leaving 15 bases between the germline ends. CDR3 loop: CSARDLAPSTTDTQYF. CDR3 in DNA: TGCAGTGCTAGAGATCTGGCTCCGTCCACCACAGATACGCAGTATTTT.

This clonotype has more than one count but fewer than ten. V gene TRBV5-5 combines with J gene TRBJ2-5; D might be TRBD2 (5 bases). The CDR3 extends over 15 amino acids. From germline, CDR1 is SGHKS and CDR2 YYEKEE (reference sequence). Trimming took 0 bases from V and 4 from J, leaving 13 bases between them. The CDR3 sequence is CASSLAGGGGETQYF. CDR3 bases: TGTGCCAGCAGCTTGGCCGGCGGAGGCGGAGAGACCCAGTACTTC.

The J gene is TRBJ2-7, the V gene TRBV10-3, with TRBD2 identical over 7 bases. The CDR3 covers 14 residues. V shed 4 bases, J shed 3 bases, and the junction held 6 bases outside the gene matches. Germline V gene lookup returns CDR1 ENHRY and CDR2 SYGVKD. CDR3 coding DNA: TGTGCCATCAGTGGGGCTAGCGGAGACTACGAGCAGTACTTC. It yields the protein CAISGASGDYEQYF.

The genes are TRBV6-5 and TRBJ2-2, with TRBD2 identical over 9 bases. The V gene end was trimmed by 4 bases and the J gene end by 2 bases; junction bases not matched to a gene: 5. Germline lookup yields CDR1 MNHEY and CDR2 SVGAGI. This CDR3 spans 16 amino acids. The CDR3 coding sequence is TGTGCCAGCAGTTCTTTTAGCGGGGGCAACACCGGGGAGCTGTTTTTT. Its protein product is CASSSFSGGNTGELFF.